A single sample gave rise to the 5 T cell receptor beta chains below, sequenced in a study of shared clonotypes between healthy human individuals. Profiling relied on immunoSEQ multiplex PCR, and the TCRdb table lists in-frame clones only, not all of them. The data hold some 1.4 million clones, with roughly 96% observed a single time. The sequenced sample consisted of naive CD4+ T cells sorted from blood. Subset denoted: CD45RA+ positively selected. These receptors all come from a man younger than 40 in good health.

This chain joins TRBV4-1 and TRBJ1-5, with a weak D call TRBD1 (6 bases). The V gene lost 4 bases and the J gene lost 3 bases, with 19 bases spanning the gap. This CDR3 is 17 amino acids long. Germline V lookup: CDR1 MGHRA, CDR2 YSYEKL. CDR3 DNA: TGCGCCAGCAGCCTACTCCCCCGGGGGCCTACCAATCAGCCCCAGCATTTT. This encodes CASSLLPRGPTNQPQHF.

This chain joins TRBV4-1 and TRBJ2-2, with unresolved D. Trimming removed 0 bases from V and 7 bases from J, with 12 bases in between. The CDR3 runs to 15 residues. Germline V gene sequence: CDR1 MGHRA, CDR2 YSYEKL. The CDR3 spells CASSQEDQAGGELFF. Written as DNA, the CDR3 is TGCGCCAGCAGCCAAGAGGACCAGGCTGGCGGGGAGCTGTTTTTT.

This chain joins TRBV5-6 and TRBJ2-3, with TRBD2 identical over 10 bases. The germline gives CDR1 SGHDT, CDR2 YYEEEE. The V and J ends lost 1 base and 0 bases, in that order; junction bases with no gene match: 8. This CDR3 contains 18 residues. The CDR3 here is CASSLRLAGDWSTDTQYF. Written as DNA, the CDR3 is TGTGCCAGCAGCTTGAGGCTAGCGGGAGACTGGAGCACAGATACGCAGTATTTT.

This rearrangement joins TRBV15 to TRBJ2-1; D ambiguous. The CDR3 has 12 residues. Trimming cost V 4 bases and J 9 bases, with 10 bases left between them. The germline CDR1 and CDR2 sequences are LNHNV and YYDKDF (reference sequence). The CDR3 reads CATSTLGTEQFF. CDR3 nucleotides: TGTGCCACCAGCACCCTGGGAACTGAGCAGTTCTTC.

This clone was picked up one time. Other DNA sequences within the sample encode an identical CDR3. This chain uses TRBV18 with TRBJ2-7; unclear D gene. CDR3 length: 13 amino acids. Trimming took off 2 bases at V and 0 bases at J, with 5 bases between the two ends. From germline, CDR1 is KGHSH and CDR2 LQKENI. The CDR3 region has the DNA TGTGCCAGCTCACCAGTTAGCTCCTACGAGCAGTACTTC. Encoded protein: CASSPVSSYEQYF.